Listed below are T cell receptor beta chains from one sample, sequenced in a study of blood T cell repertoires in COVID-19. TCRdb's copy holds only in-frame clones and misses some; the assay was immunoSEQ multiplex PCR. The data show under 100,000 clones, over 80% seen once. The sequencing sample was made of peripheral blood. These receptors were taken from a woman between 65 and 79 years old with active or convalescent COVID-19. The CDR3 runs from the conserved cysteine through the conserved F or W. D genes are given only for firm matches. The size field is filled for only some rows; it gives once, few, many or a size class.

size | J | V | D | CDR3 | DNA
. | TRBJ1-5 | TRBV6-1 | . | CASSEIPNSNQPQHF | TGTGCCAGCAGTGAAATACCTAATAGCAATCAGCCCCAGCATTTT
. | TRBJ2-7 | TRBV5-1 | TRBD1 | CASSWTAGGLSYEQYF | TGCGCCAGCAGCTGGACGGCAGGGGGTCTCTCCTACGAGCAGTACTTC
. | TRBJ1-1 | TRBV4-3 | . | CASSQGGSKTRGVEAFF | TGCGCCAGCAGCCAAGGGGGGTCGAAGACTAGAGGCGTTGAAGCTTTCTTT
. | TRBJ1-2 | TRBV6-6 | TRBD1 | CASIQTGTGGDGYTF | TGTGCCAGCATCCAGACCGGGACAGGGGGAGATGGCTACACCTTC
. | TRBJ1-2 | TRBV18 | . | CASSPRQGEKSGYTF | TGTGCCAGCTCACCCCGGCAGGGTGAGAAGAGTGGCTACACCTTC
. | TRBJ1-2 | TRBV5-4 | . | CASSGTWTASYGYTF | TGTGCCAGCAGCGGGACCTGGACAGCCTCCTATGGCTACACCTTC
. | TRBJ1-5 | TRBV11-2 | TRBD1 | CASSSGTGSGQPQHF | TGTGCCAGCAGCTCCGGGACAGGGTCGGGGCAGCCCCAGCATTTT
. | TRBJ1-1 | TRBV29-1 | . | CSVVRNTEAFF | TGCAGCGTTGTCAGAAATACTGAAGCTTTCTTT
. | TRBJ2-7 | TRBV5-6 | TRBD1 | CASSLLGTGGREQYF | TGTGCCAGCAGCCTACTTGGGACAGGGGGGAGGGAGCAGTACTTC
. | TRBJ2-1 | TRBV27 | . | CASSLVWRDNEQFF | TGTGCCAGCAGTTTAGTCTGGAGAGACAATGAGCAGTTCTTC
. | TRBJ2-5 | TRBV6-4 | . | CASTQKQGPCEETQYF | TGTGCCAGCACCCAGAAGCAGGGCCCCTGTGAAGAGACCCAGTACTTC
few | TRBJ1-1 | TRBV7-9 | . | CASSPRGIGAEAFF | TGTGCCAGCAGCCCACGAGGGATAGGAGCTGAAGCTTTCTTT
few | TRBJ1-2 | TRBV2 | . | CASSERAGQNGYTF | TGTGCCAGCAGTGAAAGGGCAGGGCAGAATGGCTACACCTTC
once | TRBJ1-3 | TRBV18 | . | CASSEPRVNSGNTIYF | TGTGCCAGCTCAGAGCCGAGGGTCAACTCTGGAAACACCATATATTTT
. | TRBJ2-5 | TRBV29-1 | . | CSVEQGGETQYF | TGCAGCGTTGAGCAGGGAGGTGAGACCCAGTACTTC
. | TRBJ2-1 | TRBV6-1 | . | CASSEVSWANEQFF | TGTGCCAGCAGTGAAGTCTCTTGGGCGAATGAGCAGTTCTTC
. | TRBJ1-2 | TRBV2 | . | CASSERSAGSASGYTF | TGTGCCAGCAGTGAAAGGAGTGCAGGGTCTGCCTCTGGCTACACCTTC
. | TRBJ1-2 | TRBV28 | TRBD1 | CASSHRDRTVEGYTF | TGTGCCAGCAGCCACCGGGACAGGACGGTAGAAGGCTACACCTTC
. | TRBJ2-5 | TRBV6-5 | . | CASSYGMGLEVETQYF | TGTGCCAGCAGTTACGGCATGGGACTGGAGGTAGAGACCCAGTACTTC
. | TRBJ2-7 | TRBV20-1 | TRBD2 | CSASSGEAYEQYF | TGCAGTGCTAGTAGCGGGGAGGCCTACGAGCAGTACTTC
. | TRBJ1-2 | TRBV19 | . | CASRKTGMNYGYTF | TGTGCCAGCAGGAAGACAGGAATGAACTATGGCTACACCTTC
. | TRBJ2-3 | TRBV24-1 | . | CATGSSGGGTDTQYF | TGTGCCACCGGCTCTTCTGGAGGAGGCACAGATACGCAGTATTTT
. | TRBJ1-2 | TRBV6-4 | TRBD1 | CASRGQGDYGYTF | TGTGCCAGCAGGGGACAGGGTGACTATGGCTACACCTTC
. | TRBJ2-3 | TRBV1 | . | CTSSQKTSGGDTDTQYF | TGCACCAGCAGCCAGAAAACTAGCGGGGGGGACACAGATACGCAGTATTTT
. | TRBJ2-7 | TRBV5-4 | TRBD1 | CASSSPRDSYEQYF | TGTGCCAGCAGCTCACCCCGGGACAGCTACGAGCAGTACTTC
. | TRBJ2-2 | TRBV2 | . | CASSKDTGLTGELFF | TGTGCCAGCAGCAAGGACACAGGGCTTACCGGGGAGCTGTTTTTT
. | TRBJ1-2 | TRBV6-5 | . | CASTRTEGGGYTF | TGTGCCAGCACTAGGACAGAGGGTGGTGGCTACACCTTC
. | TRBJ2-1 | TRBV5-8 | . | CASSPNVGPGRGSSYNEQFF | TGTGCCAGCAGCCCAAATGTGGGGCCGGGACGGGGGAGCTCCTACAATGAGCAGTTCTTC
. | TRBJ1-5 | TRBV4-3 | . | CASSQELNLYQPQHF | TGCGCCAGCAGCCAAGAGCTCAACCTATATCAGCCCCAGCATTTT
. | TRBJ2-4 | TRBV19 | . | CASSQTPTEASIQYF | TGTGCCAGTAGTCAGACCCCGACCGAGGCGAGCATTCAGTACTTC